This TCR beta chain is from a study of naive and memory T cell subsets. For blood and skin samples, reverse transcription used TCR alpha and beta constant primers. A single record per CDR3 protein comes from TCRdb applying MiXCR to the 5' RACE reads. Of more than 25,000 distinct CDR3 sequences listed, around 25% were seen once; the top ten hold approximately 1.8%. The germline V gene has CDR1 MNHEY and CDR2 SMNVEV (reference sequence). Trimming took 6 bases from V and 7 from J, leaving 18 bases between them. The CDR3 is made up of 14 amino acids. Whole blood, 2.5 ml, came from adult healthy volunteers.

This TCR derives from a female donor in good health. This sequence joins TRBV27 and TRBJ2-5, with D possibly being TRBD2 (6 bases). CDR3 nucleotides: TGTGCCAGCAGCCAGGGTAGCGGTGCGGGGACCCAGTACTTC. Its translation: CASSQGSGAGTQYF.